This T cell receptor beta chain originates from a study of patients and donors after allogeneic stem cell transplantation. From germline, CDR1 is GTSNPN and CDR2 SVGIG (reference sequence). This CDR3 has 14 residues. V shed 0 bases and J 5 bases; nucleotides not matched to a gene: 7. TCRdb fed the RT-PCR reads into MiXCR, producing one record per CDR3 protein. The sample carries about 410,000 distinct CDR3 sequences, 15% to 20% recorded once. The sequence was obtained from a human donor who was either an allogeneic HSCT recipient or a stem cell or donor lymphocyte infusion donor (not recorded which). It is not recorded whose cells these are; they may come from a transplant donor. The V and J genes are TRBV30 and TRBJ2-7, with 7 bases lining up with TRBD1. The sequencing sample was made of blood, either unsorted or a sorted T cell fraction (not recorded which). CDR3 nucleotide sequence: TGTGCCTGGAGTGTGACCAGGGGGTTCGACGAGCAGTACTTC. Protein sequence: CAWSVTRGFDEQYF.